This T cell receptor beta chain comes out of a study of T cells in Graves' hyperthyroidism and ophthalmopathy. This clonotype was detected a few times. Germline loops: CDR1 MGHDK, CDR2 SYGVNS. The ends were cut back, 5 bases at V and 6 bases at J, with 23 bases in the middle. The length of the CDR3 is 17 residues. Using RNA transcripts as the source, TCR beta CDR3 regions were amplified. TCR CDR3 regions were first amplified by RT-PCR with HTBI primers. TCRdb re-called the multiplex PCR reads through MiXCR, storing one row per CDR3 protein. Here the sample spans some 490,000 distinct CDR3 sequences, around a fifth being singletons.

The receptor was derived from a woman aged 70-85 years with Graves' ophthalmopathy. The chain employs TRBV25-1 and TRBJ2-1; the D call may be TRBD1 or TRBD2 (5 bases each). What was sequenced was blood. The CDR3 sequence is CASSPWSGTPYGNEQFF. For the CDR3, the DNA is TGTGCCAGCAGTCCATGGTCCGGGACGCCCTACGGCAATGAGCAGTTCTTC.